This entry features one T cell receptor beta chain sequence. The data were obtained in a study of T-cell reconstitution after alpha-beta-depleted transplantation in children. A TCRbeta library incorporating unique molecular identifiers was prepared. TCRdb processed the PCR reads anew with MiXCR; each CDR3 protein has one entry. The sample has some 280,000 distinct CDR3 sequences, over 8% seen once. The CDR3 has 14 amino acids. With 7 bases removed from V and 2 bases from J, the gap between germline ends came to 11 bases. Germline V lookup: CDR1 ENHRY, CDR2 SYGVKD. The material sequenced was PBMCs from the stem cell graft donor, taken from the stem cell graft. This chain joins TRBV10-3 and TRBJ1-4; no clear D. The source is a human donor who donated a stem cell graft to a child with SCID. The CDR3 DNA sequence: TGTGCCATCAAAAATGGCGGGACTAATGAAAAACTGTTTTTT. Translated: CAIKNGGTNEKLFF.